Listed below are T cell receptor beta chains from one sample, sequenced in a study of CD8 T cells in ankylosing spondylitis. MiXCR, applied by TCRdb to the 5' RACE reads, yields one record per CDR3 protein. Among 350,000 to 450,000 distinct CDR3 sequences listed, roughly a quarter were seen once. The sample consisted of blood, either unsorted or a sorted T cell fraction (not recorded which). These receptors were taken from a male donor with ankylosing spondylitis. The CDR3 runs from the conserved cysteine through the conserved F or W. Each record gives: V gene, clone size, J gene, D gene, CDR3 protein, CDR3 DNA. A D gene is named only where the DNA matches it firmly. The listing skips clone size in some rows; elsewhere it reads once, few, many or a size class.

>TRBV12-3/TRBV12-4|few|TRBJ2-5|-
CASTPPNQETQYF
TGTGCCAGCACCCCACCGAACCAAGAGACCCAGTACTTC
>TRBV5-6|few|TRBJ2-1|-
CASSLGVPYNEQFF
TGTGCCAGCAGCTTGGGGGTCCCCTACAATGAGCAGTTCTTC
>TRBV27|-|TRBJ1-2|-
CASSLKTGSTNYGYTF
TGTGCCAGCAGTTTAAAAACAGGATCCACTAACTATGGCTACACCTTC
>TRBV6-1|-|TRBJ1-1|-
CASSDMEGRSSGAFF
TGTGCCAGCAGTGATATGGAGGGGAGGAGCTCTGGGGCTTTCTTT
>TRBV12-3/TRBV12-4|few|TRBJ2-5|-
CASTEGPFRETQYF
TGTGCCAGCACCGAGGGACCGTTTCGAGAGACCCAGTACTTC
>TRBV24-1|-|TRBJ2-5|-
CATSVDTQETQYF
TGTGCCACCAGTGTCGACACGCAAGAGACCCAGTACTTC
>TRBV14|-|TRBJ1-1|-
CASSRNSGEYTEAFF
TGTGCCAGCAGCCGCAATTCGGGGGAATACACTGAAGCTTTCTTT
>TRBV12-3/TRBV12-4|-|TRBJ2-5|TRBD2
CASNRGLAGGIQETQYF
TGTGCCAGCAACAGGGGGCTAGCGGGAGGCATACAAGAGACCCAGTACTTC
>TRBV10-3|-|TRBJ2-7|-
CAISAVGLRYEQYF
TGTGCCATCAGTGCAGTCGGACTCCGCTACGAGCAGTACTTC
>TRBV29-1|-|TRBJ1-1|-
CSVAEVYTEAFF
TGCAGCGTGGCGGAGGTGTACACTGAAGCTTTCTTT
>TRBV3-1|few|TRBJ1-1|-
CASSPLAARGTEAFF
TGTGCCAGCAGCCCCCTGGCGGCTCGAGGCACTGAAGCTTTCTTT
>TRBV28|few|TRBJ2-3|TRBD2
CASSLQVAGTNTDTQYF
TGTGCCAGCAGTTTACAGGTAGCGGGGACAAACACAGATACGCAGTATTTT
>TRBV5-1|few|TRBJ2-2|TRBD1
CASSLLGQGRTGELFF
TGCGCCAGCAGCTTACTGGGACAGGGACGCACCGGGGAGCTGTTTTTT
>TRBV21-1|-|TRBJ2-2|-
CASSNGRRELFF
TGTGCCAGCAGCAACGGAAGGAGGGAGCTGTTTTTT
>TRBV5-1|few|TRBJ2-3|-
CASSDASTDTQYF
TGCGCCAGCAGCGACGCGAGCACAGATACGCAGTATTTT
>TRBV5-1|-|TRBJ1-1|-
CASSQGEGREAFF
TGCGCCAGCAGCCAGGGAGAGGGCCGTGAAGCTTTCTTT
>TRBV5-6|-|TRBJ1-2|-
CASSPFVGFVSF
TGTGCCAGCAGCCCGTTTGTGGGGTTCGTAAGCTTC
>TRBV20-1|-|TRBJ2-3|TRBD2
CSAKISGRAGLVTDTQYF
TGCAGTGCTAAGATTAGCGGGAGGGCCGGATTAGTTACAGATACGCAGTATTTT
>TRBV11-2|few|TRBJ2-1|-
CASSLLVTTGNEQFF
TGTGCCAGCAGCTTATTGGTTACTACTGGCAATGAGCAGTTCTTC
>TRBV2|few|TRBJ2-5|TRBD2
CATRSSGQETQYF
TGTGCCACCCGATCTAGCGGACAAGAGACCCAGTACTTC
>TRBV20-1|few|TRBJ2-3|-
CSATRGDTQYF
TGCAGTGCTACTAGGGGAGATACGCAGTATTTT
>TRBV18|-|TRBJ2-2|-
CASSPRVRNTGELFF
TGTGCCAGCTCACCCCGGGTGCGGAACACCGGGGAGCTGTTTTTT
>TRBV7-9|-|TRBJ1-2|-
CASSSGTYYGYTF
TGTGCCAGCAGCTCGGGTACCTACTATGGCTACACCTTC
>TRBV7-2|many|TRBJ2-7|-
CASSLIQGGPVEQYF
TGTGCCAGCAGCTTAATACAGGGAGGTCCAGTCGAGCAGTACTTC
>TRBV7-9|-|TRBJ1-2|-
CASSAGGGNYGYTF
TGTGCCAGCAGCGCGGGTGGGGGTAACTATGGCTACACCTTC
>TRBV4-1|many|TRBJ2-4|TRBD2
CASSQEATSQNIQYF
TGCGCCAGCAGCCAAGAAGCGACTAGCCAAAACATTCAGTACTTC
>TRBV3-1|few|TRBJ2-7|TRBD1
CASSLWTGGDEQYF
TGTGCCAGCAGCCTGTGGACAGGGGGAGACGAGCAGTACTTC
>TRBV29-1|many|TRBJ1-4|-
CSVAVSGGEKLFF
TGCAGCGTTGCGGTATCCGGGGGCGAAAAACTGTTTTTT
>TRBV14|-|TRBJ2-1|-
CASSRGVYNEQFF
TGTGCCAGCAGCCGCGGAGTCTACAATGAGCAGTTCTTC
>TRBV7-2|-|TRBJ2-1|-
CASSLGGGMGSGEQFF
TGTGCCAGCAGCTTAGGAGGGGGGATGGGTTCCGGTGAGCAGTTCTTC
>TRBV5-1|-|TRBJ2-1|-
CASSFEGAVDEQFF
TGCGCCAGCAGCTTTGAAGGGGCGGTCGATGAGCAGTTCTTC
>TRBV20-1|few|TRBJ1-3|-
CSARGRAGNTIYF
TGCAGTGCTAGGGGTCGGGCTGGAAACACCATATATTTT
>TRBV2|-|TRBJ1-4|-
CASSELRGETNEKLFF
TGTGCCAGCAGTGAGTTAAGGGGAGAAACTAATGAAAAACTGTTTTTT
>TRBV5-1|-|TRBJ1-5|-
CASRAQSNQPQHF
TGCGCCAGCAGGGCCCAGAGCAATCAGCCCCAGCATTTT
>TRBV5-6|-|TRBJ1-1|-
CASSSGRRNTEAFF
TGTGCCAGCAGCTCCGGACGGAGGAACACTGAAGCTTTCTTT
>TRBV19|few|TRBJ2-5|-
CASSMGTETQYF
TGTGCCAGTAGTATGGGGACAGAGACCCAGTACTTC
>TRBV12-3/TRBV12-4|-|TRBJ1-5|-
CASSSDWVTPQHF
TGTGCCAGCAGTTCGGACTGGGTCACGCCCCAGCATTTT
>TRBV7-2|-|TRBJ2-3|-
CASSFFGTTDTQYF
TGTGCCAGCAGCTTTTTCGGGACGACAGATACGCAGTATTTT
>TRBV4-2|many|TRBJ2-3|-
CASSLRHTDTQYF
TGTGCCAGCAGCCTTCGACACACAGATACGCAGTATTTT
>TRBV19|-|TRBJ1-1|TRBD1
CASRGADRGWTEAFF
TGTGCCAGTAGGGGGGCTGACAGGGGCTGGACTGAAGCTTTCTTT
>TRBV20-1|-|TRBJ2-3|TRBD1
CSARDLPGGADTQYF
TGCAGTGCTAGAGATTTGCCAGGGGGCGCGGATACGCAGTATTTT
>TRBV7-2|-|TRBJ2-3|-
CASSSRGGVQDTQYF
TGTGCCAGCAGCTCCCGGGGCGGGGTCCAGGATACGCAGTATTTT
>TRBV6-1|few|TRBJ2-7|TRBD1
CASSVRDRGRYEQYF
TGTGCCAGCAGTGTTCGGGACAGGGGGCGGTACGAGCAGTACTTC
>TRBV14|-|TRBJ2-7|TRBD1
CASSQGGTGGVEQYF
TGTGCCAGCAGCCAAGGAGGGACAGGGGGCGTCGAGCAGTACTTC
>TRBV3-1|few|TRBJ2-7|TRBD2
CASSQGLAGTPYEQYF
TGTGCCAGCAGCCAAGGATTAGCGGGGACTCCCTACGAGCAGTACTTC
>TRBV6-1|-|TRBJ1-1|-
CASSVDGAGAGMNTEAFF
TGTGCCAGCAGTGTAGATGGGGCAGGGGCTGGCATGAACACTGAAGCTTTCTTT
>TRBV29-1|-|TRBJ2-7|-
CSVFLQGDHEQYF
TGCAGCGTTTTTTTACAGGGCGACCACGAGCAGTACTTC
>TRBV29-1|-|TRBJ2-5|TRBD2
CSVEGVSGVQETQYF
TGCAGCGTTGAAGGGGTTAGCGGGGTACAAGAGACCCAGTACTTC
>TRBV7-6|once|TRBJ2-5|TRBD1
CASSRTGAQETQYF
TGTGCCAGCAGCCGAACAGGGGCCCAAGAGACCCAGTACTTC
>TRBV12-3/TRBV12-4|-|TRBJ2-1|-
CASSLDSSRYNEQFF
TGTGCCAGCAGTTTAGACAGTTCCCGCTACAATGAGCAGTTCTTC
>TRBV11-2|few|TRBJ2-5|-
CASSINPGRETQYF
TGTGCCAGCAGCATTAACCCAGGGCGGGAGACCCAGTACTTC
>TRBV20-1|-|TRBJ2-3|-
CSARGPGTSTDTQYF
TGCAGTGCTAGGGGTCCGGGAACGAGCACAGATACGCAGTATTTT
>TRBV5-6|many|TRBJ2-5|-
CASSLSGTQYF
TGTGCCAGCAGCCTTAGCGGTACCCAGTACTTC
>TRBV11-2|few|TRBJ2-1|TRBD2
CASSWGTSGDNEQFF
TGTGCCAGCAGCTGGGGGACTAGCGGGGACAATGAGCAGTTCTTC
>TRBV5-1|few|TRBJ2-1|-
CASSTDSLTYNEQFF
TGCGCCAGCAGCACTGACAGCTTAACCTACAATGAGCAGTTCTTC
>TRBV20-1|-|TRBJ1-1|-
CSARDGGVNTEAFF
TGCAGTGCTAGAGACGGGGGAGTAAACACTGAAGCTTTCTTT